The present TCR beta chain was sequenced within a study of T cell responses to AZD1222 COVID-19 vaccine. Findings and limits, study-wide: Repertoires were collected only later (after the peak T cell response had occurred).

This CDR3 has 14 residues. The germline CDR1 and CDR2 sequences are SEHNR and FQNEAQ (reference sequence). The ends were cut back, 5 bases at V and 3 bases at J, with 11 bases in the middle. On this clone: Its matching antigen is unknown.

Some clones are missing from TCRdb's copy, which holds only in-frame ones; the method was immunoSEQ multiplex PCR. The repertoire has roughly 140,000 clones, 85% to 95% of them found once; the top ten carry roughly 12%. This clonotype was sampled from an adult who had recovered from COVID-19. Specimen: peripheral blood, collected after recovery from COVID-19. V and J are TRBV7-9 and TRBJ2-1, with D maybe TRBD2 (6 bases). The CDR3: CASSPGGIYNEQFF. The DNA of the CDR3 is TGTGCCAGCAGCCCGGGCGGGATCTACAATGAGCAGTTCTTC.